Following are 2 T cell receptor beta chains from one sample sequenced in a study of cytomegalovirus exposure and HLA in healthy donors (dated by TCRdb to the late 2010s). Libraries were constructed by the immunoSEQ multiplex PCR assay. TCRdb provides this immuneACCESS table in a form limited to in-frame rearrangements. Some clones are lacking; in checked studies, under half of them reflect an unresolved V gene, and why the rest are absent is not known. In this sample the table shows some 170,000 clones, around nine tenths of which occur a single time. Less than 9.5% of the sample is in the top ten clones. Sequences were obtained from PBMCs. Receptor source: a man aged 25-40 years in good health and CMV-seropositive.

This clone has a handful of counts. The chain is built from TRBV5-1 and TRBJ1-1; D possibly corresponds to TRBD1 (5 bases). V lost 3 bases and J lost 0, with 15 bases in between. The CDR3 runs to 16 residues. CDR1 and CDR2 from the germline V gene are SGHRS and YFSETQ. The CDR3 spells CASSSPSSGMNTEAFF. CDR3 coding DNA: TGCGCCAGCAGCTCCCCAAGTTCAGGGATGAACACTGAAGCTTTCTTT.

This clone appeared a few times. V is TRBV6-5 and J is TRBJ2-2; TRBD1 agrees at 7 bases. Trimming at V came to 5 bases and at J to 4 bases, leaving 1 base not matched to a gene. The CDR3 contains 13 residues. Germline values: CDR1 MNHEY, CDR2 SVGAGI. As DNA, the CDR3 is TGTGCCAGCAGTGGGACAGCCACCGGGGAGCTGTTTTTT. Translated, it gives CASSGTATGELFF.